This is a list of T cell receptor beta chains from one sample in a study of identical twins. TCRdb passed the 5' RACE reads through MiXCR, listing each CDR3 protein once. The sample includes about 520,000 distinct CDR3 sequences, roughly 21% of them seen just once. These data were likewise used in another study, on T cells expressing NK-cell markers.

The source material was CD4+ T cells sorted from blood. The source of these receptors is a woman aged 18-29 years in good health. The CDR3 runs from the conserved cysteine through the conserved F or W. A D gene is named only where the DNA matches it firmly. Only some rows state a clone size, as once, few, many or a class for expanded clones.

CDR3 DNA: TGTGCCAGTAGTATCACCGGGTACGATCAGCCCCAGCATTTT
CDR3 protein: CASSITGYDQPQHF
J gene: TRBJ1-5
clone size: .
V gene: TRBV19
D gene: .

CDR3 DNA: TGTGCCAGCAGCCCCGTAGGCGGGGGGGCCATCCCTCTCGTCTCCTACAATGAGCAGTTCTTC
CDR3 protein: CASSPVGGGAIPLVSYNEQFF
J gene: TRBJ2-1
clone size: few
V gene: TRBV9
D gene: TRBD2

CDR3 DNA: TGTGCCAGCAGTCCACCGGGGTGGCCTAATTCACCCCTCCACTTT
CDR3 protein: CASSPPGWPNSPLHF
J gene: TRBJ1-6
clone size: .
V gene: TRBV6-2/TRBV6-3
D gene: .

CDR3 DNA: TGTGCCAGCAGCTTTTTCCTCAGTGGAGAGCAGTACTTC
CDR3 protein: CASSFFLSGEQYF
J gene: TRBJ2-7
clone size: .
V gene: TRBV7-9
D gene: .

CDR3 DNA: TGCAGTGCTGCTCTAGCGGGAGACGGTGAGCAGTTCTTC
CDR3 protein: CSAALAGDGEQFF
J gene: TRBJ2-1
clone size: few
V gene: TRBV20-1
D gene: TRBD2

CDR3 DNA: TGTGCCAGCAGTCCAAAGTGGCCTCCTCCCAGTTACGAGCAGTACTTC
CDR3 protein: CASSPKWPPPSYEQYF
J gene: TRBJ2-7
clone size: few
V gene: TRBV27
D gene: .

CDR3 DNA: TGTGCCAGCAGTTACGAATCAGGCCCCAAGCGCGGGGAGACCCAGTACTTC
CDR3 protein: CASSYESGPKRGETQYF
J gene: TRBJ2-5
clone size: few
V gene: TRBV6-5
D gene: .

CDR3 DNA: TGTGCCAGCAGGGACACGGGCCACAATGAGCAGTTCTTC
CDR3 protein: CASRDTGHNEQFF
J gene: TRBJ2-1
clone size: .
V gene: TRBV11-2
D gene: .

CDR3 DNA: TGCAGTGCTAGCAGGGACGTCAATCAGCCCCAGCATTTT
CDR3 protein: CSASRDVNQPQHF
J gene: TRBJ1-5
clone size: .
V gene: TRBV20-1
D gene: .

CDR3 DNA: TGTGCCAGCGCACTAGCGGGAGTAGTAGACGAGCAGTACTTC
CDR3 protein: CASALAGVVDEQYF
J gene: TRBJ2-7
clone size: once
V gene: TRBV7-9
D gene: TRBD2

CDR3 DNA: TGCGCCAGCAGCCAAGCCGCGGGGGGGCCGGAGACCCAGTACTTC
CDR3 protein: CASSQAAGGPETQYF
J gene: TRBJ2-5
clone size: .
V gene: TRBV4-1
D gene: TRBD2

CDR3 DNA: TGTGCCAGCAGCTTAGCCGCGGCAGATACGCAGTATTTT
CDR3 protein: CASSLAAADTQYF
J gene: TRBJ2-3
clone size: .
V gene: TRBV7-9
D gene: .

CDR3 DNA: TGTGCCAGCAGCCCCCCGGGACAGGGGGACGAGCAGTACTTC
CDR3 protein: CASSPPGQGDEQYF
J gene: TRBJ2-7
clone size: many
V gene: TRBV7-8
D gene: TRBD1

CDR3 DNA: TGTGCCAGCAGCCAAGCTTACTCACGGGTTAATGAGCAGTTCTTC
CDR3 protein: CASSQAYSRVNEQFF
J gene: TRBJ2-1
clone size: .
V gene: TRBV14
D gene: .

CDR3 DNA: TGTGCCAGCAGCCAAGGAGCGGGTCTCCGTTTCGATACGCAGTATTTT
CDR3 protein: CASSQGAGLRFDTQYF
J gene: TRBJ2-3
clone size: .
V gene: TRBV14
D gene: .

CDR3 DNA: TGTGCCAGCAGCTCACTAGACCGGGAGCAGTTCTTC
CDR3 protein: CASSSLDREQFF
J gene: TRBJ2-1
clone size: once
V gene: TRBV5-4
D gene: .

CDR3 DNA: TGTGCCAGCAGCCCCGGGGGACGCGACACCGGGGAGCTGTTTTTT
CDR3 protein: CASSPGGRDTGELFF
J gene: TRBJ2-2
clone size: .
V gene: TRBV7-9
D gene: .

CDR3 DNA: TGCAGTGCAAGGACAGGGAGCACTGAAGCTTTCTTT
CDR3 protein: CSARTGSTEAFF
J gene: TRBJ1-1
clone size: many
V gene: TRBV20-1
D gene: TRBD1

CDR3 DNA: TGCGCCAGCAGCCTGGACGGCGGGACAGTAACCTACGAGCAGTACTTC
CDR3 protein: CASSLDGGTVTYEQYF
J gene: TRBJ2-7
clone size: few
V gene: TRBV5-1
D gene: .

CDR3 DNA: TGTGCCAGCAGTAAGGTCTGGGGAATATCTGAAGCTTTCTTT
CDR3 protein: CASSKVWGISEAFF
J gene: TRBJ1-1
clone size: .
V gene: TRBV9
D gene: .

CDR3 DNA: TGTGCCAGCAGTGACCTCCGGGCCCAGCATTTT
CDR3 protein: CASSDLRAQHF
J gene: TRBJ1-5
clone size: few
V gene: TRBV12-3/TRBV12-4
D gene: .

CDR3 DNA: TGTGCCAGCAAGGCCTCTGGAAACACCATATATTTT
CDR3 protein: CASKASGNTIYF
J gene: TRBJ1-3
clone size: .
V gene: TRBV6-5
D gene: .

CDR3 DNA: TGTGCCAGCAGCCTAAAGACTAGCGGGAGCGAGACCCAGTACTTC
CDR3 protein: CASSLKTSGSETQYF
J gene: TRBJ2-5
clone size: .
V gene: TRBV3-1
D gene: TRBD2

CDR3 DNA: TGTGCCATCAGTGAGTCAGGGCTAGCGGGAGCCAATGAGCAGTTCTTC
CDR3 protein: CAISESGLAGANEQFF
J gene: TRBJ2-1
clone size: few
V gene: TRBV10-3
D gene: TRBD2

CDR3 DNA: TGTGCCAGCAGTTCCCTCCCGAGGGTATTCTCCTACAATGAGCAGTTCTTC
CDR3 protein: CASSSLPRVFSYNEQFF
J gene: TRBJ2-1
clone size: .
V gene: TRBV12-3/TRBV12-4
D gene: .

CDR3 DNA: TGTGCCAGCAGTGAAAGAGACACTGAAGCTTTCTTT
CDR3 protein: CASSERDTEAFF
J gene: TRBJ1-1
clone size: .
V gene: TRBV6-1
D gene: .

CDR3 DNA: TGTGCCAGCACCCGGCAGGCCCTAGGCAGCACTGAAGCTTTCTTT
CDR3 protein: CASTRQALGSTEAFF
J gene: TRBJ1-1
clone size: once
V gene: TRBV6-1
D gene: .

CDR3 DNA: TGTGCCAGCAGCCTCTCGCGGAGCGGGCACTATGGCTACACCTTC
CDR3 protein: CASSLSRSGHYGYTF
J gene: TRBJ1-2
clone size: .
V gene: TRBV6-2/TRBV6-3
D gene: .

CDR3 DNA: TGTGCCAGCAGTTTATGGGCGACAGATACGCAGTATTTT
CDR3 protein: CASSLWATDTQYF
J gene: TRBJ2-3
clone size: few
V gene: TRBV12-3/TRBV12-4
D gene: .

CDR3 DNA: TGTGCCAGCAGCCGAGGGGCAGAAAACACCATATATTTT
CDR3 protein: CASSRGAENTIYF
J gene: TRBJ1-3
clone size: .
V gene: TRBV5-6
D gene: .

CDR3 DNA: TGTGCCAGTAGTATAGATCCCCATACTACCACCGGGGAGCTGTTTTTT
CDR3 protein: CASSIDPHTTTGELFF
J gene: TRBJ2-2
clone size: once
V gene: TRBV19
D gene: .